What follows are 5 T cell receptor beta chains derived from one specimen sequenced in a study of blood T cell repertoires in COVID-19. Assay used: immunoSEQ multiplex PCR; TCRdb lists only in-frame clones, some missing. The data contain over 150,000 clones, approximately 73% of them singletons. Sequenced sample: peripheral blood. The receptors were gathered from a woman over 75 with acute or convalescent COVID-19.

V usage is TRBV27 and J usage is TRBJ2-7, with TRBD1 matching over 10 bases. Losses at the gene ends were 4 bases for V and 2 bases for J; bases not matched to a gene: 5. Germline V gives CDR1 MNHEY, CDR2 SMNVEV (reference sequence). The CDR3 sequence is 15 residues long. The CDR3 here is CASSSQGQGTYEQYF. As DNA, the CDR3 is TGTGCCAGCAGTTCCCAGGGACAGGGGACCTACGAGCAGTACTTC.

V and J are TRBV18 and TRBJ1-4, with TRBD1 identical over 9 bases. This CDR3 comprises 16 residues. V shed 4 bases, J shed 0 bases, and the junction held 3 bases outside the gene matches. Germline V gene data show CDR1 as KGHSH and CDR2 as LQKENI. CDR3 protein: CASSQGQGPTNEKLFF. In DNA, the CDR3 is TGTGCCAGCTCACAGGGACAGGGACCAACTAATGAAAAACTGTTTTTT.

This rearrangement joins TRBV6-5 to TRBJ1-2; D ambiguous. Germline loops: CDR1 MNHEY, CDR2 SVGAGI. The CDR3 length is 12 residues. The germline V and J ends were trimmed by 8 bases and 3 bases, with 10 bases remaining between them. The CDR3 region is CASWLQDYGYTF. The CDR3 DNA reads as TGTGCCAGCTGGTTACAAGACTATGGCTACACCTTC.

This clone showed up just a few times. V is TRBV30 and J is TRBJ1-1, with D possibly matching TRBD1 (5 bases). This CDR3 spans 12 amino acids. V was shortened by 4 bases and J by 6 bases, with 12 bases between the two germline ends. Looked up from germline, CDR1 is GTSNPN and CDR2 is SVGIG (reference sequence). For the CDR3, the DNA is TGTGCCTGGATGCAGGGTGGCGCTGAAGCTTTCTTT. Translation: CAWMQGGAEAFF.

This rearrangement joins TRBV18 to TRBJ1-2; the match to TRBD1 covers 11 bases. Trimming cost V 4 bases and J 6 bases; bases outside gene matches: 7. Germline CDR1 KGHSH, CDR2 LQKENI. The CDR3 extends over 15 amino acids. CDR3 sequence reads: CASSLYGQGAHGYTF. As DNA, the CDR3 is TGTGCCAGCTCACTCTACGGACAGGGGGCCCATGGCTACACCTTC.